This T cell receptor beta chain was identified during a study of T-cell reconstitution after alpha-beta-depleted transplantation in children. Germline V gene lookup returns CDR1 KGHSH and CDR2 LQKENI. This CDR3 has 15 residues. The ends were cut back, 5 bases at V and 2 bases at J, with 13 bases in the middle. This clonotype was seen a handful of times. Molecular barcoding with unique molecular identifiers was used for the TCRbeta library. TCRdb re-derived calls from the PCR reads in MiXCR, one entry per CDR3 protein. The data hold about 980,000 distinct CDR3 sequences, with less than 30% observed a single time.

This material consisted of PBMCs, mostly from graft donor cells, taken 360 days after TCRalphabeta/CD19-depleted stem cell transplant. The TCR sequence derives from a boy under two years old who had a stem cell transplant for SCID, so the T cells may come from the graft donor. The genes are TRBV18 and TRBJ1-3; D remains unclear. The CDR3 DNA sequence: TGTGCCAGCTCAGAATCTGGAGGGCCTGGAAACACCATATATTTT. Protein: CASSESGGPGNTIYF.